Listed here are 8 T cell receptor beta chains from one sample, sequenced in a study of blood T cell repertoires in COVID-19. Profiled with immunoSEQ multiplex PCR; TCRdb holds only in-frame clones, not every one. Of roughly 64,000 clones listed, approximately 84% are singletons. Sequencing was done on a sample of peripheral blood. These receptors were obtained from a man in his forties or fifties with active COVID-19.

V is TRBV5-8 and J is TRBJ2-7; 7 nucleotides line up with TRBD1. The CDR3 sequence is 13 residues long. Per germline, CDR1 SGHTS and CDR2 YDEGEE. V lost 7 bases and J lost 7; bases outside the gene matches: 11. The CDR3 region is CASRATGIVEQYF. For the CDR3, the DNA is TGTGCCAGCCGGGCGACAGGGATTGTGGAGCAGTACTTC.

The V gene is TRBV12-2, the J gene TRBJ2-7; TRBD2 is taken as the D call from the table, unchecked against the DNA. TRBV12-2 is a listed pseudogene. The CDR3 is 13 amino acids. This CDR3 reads CASRSPRGGEQYF. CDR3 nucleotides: TGTGCAAGTCGCTCCCCGAGGGGGGGCGAGCAGTACTTC.

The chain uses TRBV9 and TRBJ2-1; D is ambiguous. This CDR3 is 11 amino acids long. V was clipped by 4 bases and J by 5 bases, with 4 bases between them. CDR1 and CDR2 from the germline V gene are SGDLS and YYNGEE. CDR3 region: CASSIDNEQFF. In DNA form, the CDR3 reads TGTGCCAGCAGCATCGACAATGAGCAGTTCTTC. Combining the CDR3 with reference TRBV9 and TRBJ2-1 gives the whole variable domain DSGVTQTPKHLITATGQRVTLRCSPRSGDLSVYWYQQSLDQGLQFLIQYYNGEERAKGNILERFSAQQFPDLHSELNLSSLELGDSALYFCASSIDNEQFFGPGTRLTVL.

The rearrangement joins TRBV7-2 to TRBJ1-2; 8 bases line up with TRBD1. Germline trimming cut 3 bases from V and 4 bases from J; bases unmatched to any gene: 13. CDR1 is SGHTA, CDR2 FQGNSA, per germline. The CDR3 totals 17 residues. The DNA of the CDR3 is TGTGCCAGCAGCTTGGGGGGCCCCCGACAGGGGTTCTATGGCTACACCTTC. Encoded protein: CASSLGGPRQGFYGYTF.

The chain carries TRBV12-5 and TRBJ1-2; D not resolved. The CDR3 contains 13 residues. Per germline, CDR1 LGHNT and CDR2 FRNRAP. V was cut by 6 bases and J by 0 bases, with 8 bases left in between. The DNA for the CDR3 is TGTGCTAGTGGCCGTCTAACTAACTATGGCTACACCTTC. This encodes CASGRLTNYGYTF.

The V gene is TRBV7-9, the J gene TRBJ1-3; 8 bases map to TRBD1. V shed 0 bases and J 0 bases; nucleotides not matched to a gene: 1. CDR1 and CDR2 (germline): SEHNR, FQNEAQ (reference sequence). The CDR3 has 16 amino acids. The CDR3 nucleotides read TGTGCCAGCAGCTTAGCCGGGACAGGCTCTGGAAACACCATATATTTT. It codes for CASSLAGTGSGNTIYF. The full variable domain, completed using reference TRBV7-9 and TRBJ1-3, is DTGVSQNPRHKITKRGQNVTFRCDPISEHNRLYWYRQTLGQGPEFLTYFQNEAQLEKSRLLSDRFSAERPKGSFSTLEIQRTEQGDSAMYLCASSLAGTGSGNTIYFGEGSWLTVV.

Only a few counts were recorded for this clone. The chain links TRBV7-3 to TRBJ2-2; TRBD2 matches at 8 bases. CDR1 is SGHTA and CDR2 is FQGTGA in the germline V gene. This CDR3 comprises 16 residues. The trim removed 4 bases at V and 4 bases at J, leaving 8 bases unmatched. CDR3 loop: CASSSPGGVGTGELFF. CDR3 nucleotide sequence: TGTGCCAGCAGCTCCCCCGGGGGGGTAGGCACCGGGGAGCTGTTTTTT.

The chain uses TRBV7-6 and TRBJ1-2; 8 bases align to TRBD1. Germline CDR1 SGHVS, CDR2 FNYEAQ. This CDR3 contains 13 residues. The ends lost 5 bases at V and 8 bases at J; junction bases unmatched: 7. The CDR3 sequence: CASSPTGGRGYTF. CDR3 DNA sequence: TGTGCCAGCAGCCCTACAGGGGGACGGGGCTACACCTTC.